The TCR beta chain under discussion was sequenced for a study of CDR3 diversity in severe acne. V was pared by 3 bases and J by 6 bases, with 5 bases of the junction left unmatched. The CDR3 covers 15 residues. TCRdb processed the PCR reads anew with MiXCR; each CDR3 protein has one entry. This table has about 90,000 distinct CDR3 sequences, approximately 49% appearing once. This sequence originates from a male donor with severe acne vulgaris. Sequencing was carried out using blood. The rearrangement uses TRBV12-3 or TRBV12-4 and TRBJ2-7; 13 bases are a match to TRBD2. In DNA, the CDR3 is TGTGCCAGCAGTTTTGGACTAGCGGGAGATCGCGAGCAGTACTTC. Its translation: CASSFGLAGDREQYF.